This is a list of T cell receptor beta chains from one sample in a study of response to subunit inactivated influenza vaccine. Using its own MiXCR run on the RT-PCR reads, TCRdb lists one record per CDR3 protein. Among 500,000 to 600,000 distinct CDR3 sequences listed, 10% to 15% were seen once. The sequences come from PBMCs from blood, collected on the day of vaccination. The receptors come from a man aged 50 or older who received an inactivated influenza vaccine. Each CDR3 is given with its conserved first and last residue. D genes are given only for firm matches. Some rows have no size entry. The others give once, few or many, or a class for an expanded clone.

>NA|NA|TRBV9|TRBJ2-7
TGTGCCAGCAGCGTAGAGGAGGGGGCGTACGAGCAGTACTTC
CASSVEEGAYEQYF
>NA|TRBD2|TRBV27|TRBJ2-7
TGTGCCAGCAGTACTCTACCACCGGGAGGGCCCTCCTACGAGCAGTACTTC
CASSTLPPGGPSYEQYF
>few|NA|TRBV10-3|TRBJ2-7
TGTGCCATCACCCACCAGGGGCGGGGGTACGAGCAGTACTTC
CAITHQGRGYEQYF
>NA|TRBD1|TRBV18|TRBJ2-7
TGTGCCAGCTCACCCGGACAGGGGCTTCCCTACGAGCAGTACTTC
CASSPGQGLPYEQYF
>many|NA|TRBV7-2|TRBJ2-7
TGTGCCAGCAGCTGGGCAGGGAGCTCCTACGAGCAGTACTTC
CASSWAGSSYEQYF
>few|TRBD2|TRBV27|TRBJ2-7
TGTGCCAGCAGCGAAAGACTAGCGGGAGGAACCAGGAGCTCCTACGAGCAGTACTTC
CASSERLAGGTRSSYEQYF
>NA|NA|TRBV5-1|TRBJ1-2
TGCGCCAGCAGCAGTGATGGGGCGGCGATTACTCCTGGCTACACCTTC
CASSSDGAAITPGYTF
>few|NA|TRBV24-1|TRBJ2-5
TGTGCCACCAGTGATTCCCTCCTAATGCAAGAGACCCAGTACTTC
CATSDSLLMQETQYF
>NA|NA|TRBV5-1|TRBJ1-6
TGCGCCAGCAGTTCGGGGCATCAAAATTCACCCCTCCACTTT
CASSSGHQNSPLHF
>NA|TRBD1|TRBV7-6|TRBJ2-2
TGTGCCAGCAGCAACAGGGGGCTGAACACCGGGGAGCTGTTTTTT
CASSNRGLNTGELFF
>NA|NA|TRBV6-5|TRBJ2-6
TGTGCCAGCAGTTACCTCACTGGGGCCAACGTCCTGACTTTC
CASSYLTGANVLTF
>NA|NA|TRBV12-3/TRBV12-4|TRBJ2-7
TGTGCCAGCAGTCCGACCCCGCACGAGCAGTACTTC
CASSPTPHEQYF
>few|NA|TRBV7-9|TRBJ1-2
TGTGCCAGCAGCTTAGACGTGGCGGCCTATGGCTACACCTTC
CASSLDVAAYGYTF
>few|TRBD1|TRBV25-1|TRBJ2-7
TGTGCCAGCAGTGAATTGGTAGGGACAGGCAAGTCCTACGAGCAGTACTTC
CASSELVGTGKSYEQYF
>once|NA|TRBV29-1|TRBJ1-1
TGCAGCGCCCGGGTCGTGGACACTGAAGCTTTCTTT
CSARVVDTEAFF